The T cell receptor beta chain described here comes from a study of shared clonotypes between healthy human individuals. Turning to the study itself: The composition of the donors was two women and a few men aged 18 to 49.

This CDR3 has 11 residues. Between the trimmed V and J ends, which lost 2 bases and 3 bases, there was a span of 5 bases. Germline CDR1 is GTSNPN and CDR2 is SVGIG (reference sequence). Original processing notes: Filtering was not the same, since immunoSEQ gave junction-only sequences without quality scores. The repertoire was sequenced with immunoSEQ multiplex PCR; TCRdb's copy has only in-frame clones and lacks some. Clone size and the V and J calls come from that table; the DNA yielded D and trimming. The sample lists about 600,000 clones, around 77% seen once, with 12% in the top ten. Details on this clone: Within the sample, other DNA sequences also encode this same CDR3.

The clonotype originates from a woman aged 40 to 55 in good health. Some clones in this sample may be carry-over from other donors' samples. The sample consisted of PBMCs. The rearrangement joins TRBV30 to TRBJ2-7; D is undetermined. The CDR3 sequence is CAWSNSYEQYF. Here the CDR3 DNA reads TGTGCCTGGAGTAATAGCTACGAGCAGTACTTC.